What follows are 4 T cell receptor beta chains derived from one specimen sequenced in a study of blood T cell repertoires in COVID-19. TCRdb's table, derived via immunoSEQ multiplex PCR, lists solely in-frame clones and lacks some. The sample contains about 64,000 clones, about 81% of which appear only once. Source material: peripheral blood. These receptors originate from an older man with acute or convalescent COVID-19.

J is TRBJ1-4 and V is TRBV27, with 9 nucleotides matching TRBD1. Germline lookup yields CDR1 MNHEY and CDR2 SMNVEV (reference sequence). This CDR3 is 16 amino acids long. The V and J ends lost 5 bases and 7 bases, in that order; junction bases with no gene match: 11. Written as DNA, the CDR3 is TGTGCCAGCAGTGGGACAGGGTCGGGGCTAACTGAAAAACTGTTTTTT. It yields the protein CASSGTGSGLTEKLFF.

The chain has TRBV2 and TRBJ2-1, with TRBD1 as a possible D gene (5 bases). The CDR3 is made up of 14 amino acids. Looked up from germline, CDR1 is SNHLY and CDR2 is FYNNEI. V was shortened by 5 bases and J by 6 bases, with 14 bases between the two germline ends. As DNA, the CDR3 is TGTGCCAGCAGTCCTAGGGGCCTCTCCAATGAGCAGTTCTTC. Translation: CASSPRGLSNEQFF.

This chain joins TRBV6-5 and TRBJ1-2; 7 bases line up with TRBD1. Trimming at V came to 7 bases and at J to 4 bases, leaving 6 bases not matched to a gene. The CDR3 length is 13 residues. Germline V gene sequence: CDR1 MNHEY, CDR2 SVGAGI. CDR3: CASTEGAGYGYTF. CDR3 bases: TGTGCCAGCACCGAGGGGGCCGGCTATGGCTACACCTTC.

The genes are TRBV7-2 and TRBJ2-1, with 8 bases lining up with TRBD2. The V gene end was trimmed by 1 base and the J gene end by 5 bases; junction bases not matched to a gene: 7. The CDR3 length is 16 residues. Germline loops: CDR1 SGHTA, CDR2 FQGNSA. CDR3 residues: CASSLVGRGGHNEQFF. Here the CDR3 DNA reads TGTGCCAGCAGCTTAGTAGGCCGGGGGGGCCACAATGAGCAGTTCTTC.